This T cell receptor beta chain originates from a study of regulatory and conventional T cells in RAG deficiency. Germline V gives CDR1 MNHEY, CDR2 SMNVEV (reference sequence). V shed 5 bases and J 6 bases; nucleotides not matched to a gene: 12. The CDR3 spans 16 residues. Conventional CD4+ T cells were sorted from blood as CD25-low CD127-high cells. Profiled with immunoSEQ multiplex PCR; TCRdb holds only in-frame clones, not every one. The sample has fewer than 40,000 clones, more than 75% seen once. The same sample was also used in a study of regulatory T cells. This second study says: The primer mix had 52 TRBV and 13 TRBJ primers.

The TCR was taken from a human donor in good health. Source material: CD4+ effector T cells sorted from blood. V and J are TRBV27 and TRBJ1-4; TRBD1 agrees at 7 bases. Here the CDR3 DNA reads TGTGCCAGCAGTCCGGGTTTTAGGCAGGGGGATGAAAAACTGTTTTTT. It translates to CASSPGFRQGDEKLFF. Supplemented by reference TRBV27 and TRBJ1-4, the full variable domain reads EAQVTQNPRYLITVTGKKLTVTCSQNMNHEYMSWYRQDPGLGLRQIYYSMNVEVTDKGDVPEGYKVSRKEKRNFPLILESPSPNQTSLYFCASSPGFRQGDEKLFFGSGTQLSVL.